This T cell receptor beta chain was profiled in a study of PD-1 blockade in mismatch repair-deficient tumors. V dropped 6 bases and J dropped 2; count of bases not matched to a gene: 5. Germline-derived CDR1 and CDR2 are LNHNV and YYDKDF (reference sequence). CDR3 length equals 15 residues. All patients were mismatch repair deficient, assessed by either PCR or immunohistochemistry. The assay was immunoSEQ multiplex PCR, and TCRdb's table has in-frame clones only and misses some. The repertoire has about 100,000 clones, 82% of them found once; the top ten carry 6.3%. The chain has TRBV15 and TRBJ2-2; TRBD2 agrees at 8 bases. The TCR originated in an adult with mismatch repair-deficient cancer. The specimen comprised peripheral blood, sampled 36 weeks after starting pembrolizumab. The CDR3 bases are TGTGCCACCAGTGGAAGCGGGGGAAACACCGGGGAGCTGTTTTTT. Translation: CATSGSGGNTGELFF.